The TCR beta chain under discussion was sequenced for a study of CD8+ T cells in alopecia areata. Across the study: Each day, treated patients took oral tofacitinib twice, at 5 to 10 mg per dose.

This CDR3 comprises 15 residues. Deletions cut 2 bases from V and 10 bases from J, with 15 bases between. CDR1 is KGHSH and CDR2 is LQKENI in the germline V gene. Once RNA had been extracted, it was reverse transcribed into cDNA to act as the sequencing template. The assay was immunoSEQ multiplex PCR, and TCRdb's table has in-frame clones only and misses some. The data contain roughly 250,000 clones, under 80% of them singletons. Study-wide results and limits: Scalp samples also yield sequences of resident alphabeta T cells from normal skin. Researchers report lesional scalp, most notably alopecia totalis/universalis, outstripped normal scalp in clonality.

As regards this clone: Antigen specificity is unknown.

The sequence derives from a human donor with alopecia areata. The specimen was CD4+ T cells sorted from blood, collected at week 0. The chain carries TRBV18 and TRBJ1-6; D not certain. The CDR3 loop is CASSPNGSLGSPLHF. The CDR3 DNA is TGTGCCAGCTCACCAAATGGGTCTCTGGGATCACCCCTCCACTTT.